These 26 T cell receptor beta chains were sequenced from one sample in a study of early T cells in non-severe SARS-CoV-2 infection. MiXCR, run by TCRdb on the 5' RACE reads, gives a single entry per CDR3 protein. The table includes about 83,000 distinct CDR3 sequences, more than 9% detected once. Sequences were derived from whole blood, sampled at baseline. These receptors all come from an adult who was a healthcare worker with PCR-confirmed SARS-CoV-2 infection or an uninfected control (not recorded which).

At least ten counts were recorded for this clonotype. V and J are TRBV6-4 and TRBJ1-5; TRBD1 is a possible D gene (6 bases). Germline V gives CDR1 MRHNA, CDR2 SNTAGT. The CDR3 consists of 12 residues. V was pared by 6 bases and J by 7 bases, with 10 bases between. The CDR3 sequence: CASRKGEQPQHF. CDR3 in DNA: TGTGCCAGCAGGAAGGGGGAGCAGCCCCAGCATTTT.

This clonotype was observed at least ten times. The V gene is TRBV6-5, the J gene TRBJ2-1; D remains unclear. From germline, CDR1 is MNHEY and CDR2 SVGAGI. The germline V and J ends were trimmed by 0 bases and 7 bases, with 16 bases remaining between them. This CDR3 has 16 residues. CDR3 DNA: TGTGCCAGCAGTTACTCAAACCCGGCCGTTTGGAATGAGCAGTTCTTC. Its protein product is CASSYSNPAVWNEQFF.

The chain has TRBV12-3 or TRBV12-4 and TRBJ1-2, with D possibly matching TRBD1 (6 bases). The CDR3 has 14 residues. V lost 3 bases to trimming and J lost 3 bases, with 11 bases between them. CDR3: CASSFGGPDYGYTF. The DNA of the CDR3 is TGTGCCAGCAGTTTTGGGGGCCCAGACTATGGCTACACCTTC.

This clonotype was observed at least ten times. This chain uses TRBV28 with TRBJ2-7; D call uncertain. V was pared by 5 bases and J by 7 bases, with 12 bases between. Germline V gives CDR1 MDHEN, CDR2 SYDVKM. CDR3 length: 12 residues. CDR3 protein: CASSPLRREQYF. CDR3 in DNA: TGTGCCAGCAGTCCCCTCCGTAGGGAGCAGTACTTC.

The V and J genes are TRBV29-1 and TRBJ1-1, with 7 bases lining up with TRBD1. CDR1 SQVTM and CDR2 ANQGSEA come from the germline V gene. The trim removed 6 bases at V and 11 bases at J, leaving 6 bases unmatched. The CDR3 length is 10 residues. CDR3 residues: CSVQTGTAFF. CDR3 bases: TGCAGCGTCCAGACAGGGACGGCTTTCTTT.

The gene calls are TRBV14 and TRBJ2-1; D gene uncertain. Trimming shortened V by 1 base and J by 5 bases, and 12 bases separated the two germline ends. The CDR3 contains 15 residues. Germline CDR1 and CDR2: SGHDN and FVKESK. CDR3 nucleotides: TGTGCCAGCAGCCAAGTAGGGAATGGAAACAATGAGCAGTTCTTC. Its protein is CASSQVGNGNNEQFF.

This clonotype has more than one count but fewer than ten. The CDR3 protein is CASSGDNGIQYF. DNA of the CDR3: TGTGCCAGCAGTGGGGACAATGGGATTCAGTACTTC. This chain joins TRBV28 and TRBJ2-4, with a tentative D call TRBD1 (6 bases). The V end was cut by 5 bases, the J end by 10 bases, with 12 bases between. The CDR3 covers 12 residues. Germline V gives CDR1 MDHEN, CDR2 SYDVKM.

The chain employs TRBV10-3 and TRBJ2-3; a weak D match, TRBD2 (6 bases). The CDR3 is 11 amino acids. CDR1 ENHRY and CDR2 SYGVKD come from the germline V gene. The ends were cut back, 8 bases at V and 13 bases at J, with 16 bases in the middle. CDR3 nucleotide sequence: TGTGCCATCGGAGGAGGGATGACAGAGTATTTT. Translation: CAIGGGMTEYF.

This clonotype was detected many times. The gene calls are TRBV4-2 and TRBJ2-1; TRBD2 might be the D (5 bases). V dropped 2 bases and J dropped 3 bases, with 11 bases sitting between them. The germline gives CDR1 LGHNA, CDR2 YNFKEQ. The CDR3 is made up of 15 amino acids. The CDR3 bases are TGTGCCAGCAGCCAAATGGAAGGAGGCTACAATGAGCAGTTCTTC. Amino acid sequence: CASSQMEGGYNEQFF.

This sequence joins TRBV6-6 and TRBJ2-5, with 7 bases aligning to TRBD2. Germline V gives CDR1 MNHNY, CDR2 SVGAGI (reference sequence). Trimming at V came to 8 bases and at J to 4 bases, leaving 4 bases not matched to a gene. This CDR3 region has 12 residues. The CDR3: CASQRGSETQYF. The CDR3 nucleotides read TGTGCCAGCCAGCGGGGATCAGAGACCCAGTACTTC.

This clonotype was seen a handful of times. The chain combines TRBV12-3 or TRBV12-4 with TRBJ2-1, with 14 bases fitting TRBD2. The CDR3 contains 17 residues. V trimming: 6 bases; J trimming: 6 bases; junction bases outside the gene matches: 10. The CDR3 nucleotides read TGTGCCAGCAGGACCGGGACTAGCGGGAGCGGGTCCAATGAGCAGTTCTTC. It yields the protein CASRTGTSGSGSNEQFF.

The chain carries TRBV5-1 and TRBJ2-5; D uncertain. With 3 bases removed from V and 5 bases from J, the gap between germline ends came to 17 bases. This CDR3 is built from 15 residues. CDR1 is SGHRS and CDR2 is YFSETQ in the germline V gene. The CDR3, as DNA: TGCGCCAGCAGCTCCGGTAGCCGGGCATCGGAGACCCAGTACTTC. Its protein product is CASSSGSRASETQYF.

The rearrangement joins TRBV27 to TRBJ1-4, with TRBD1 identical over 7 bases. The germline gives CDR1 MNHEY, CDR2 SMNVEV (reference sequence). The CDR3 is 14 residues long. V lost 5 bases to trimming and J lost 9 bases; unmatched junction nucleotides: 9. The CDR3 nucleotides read TGTGCCAGCAGTGAACAGGGGACTCGTAAAAAACTGTTTTTT. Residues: CASSEQGTRKKLFF.

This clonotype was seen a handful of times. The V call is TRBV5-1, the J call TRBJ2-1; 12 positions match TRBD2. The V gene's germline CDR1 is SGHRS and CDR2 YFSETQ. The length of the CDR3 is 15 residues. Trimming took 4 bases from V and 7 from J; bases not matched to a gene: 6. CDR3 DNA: TGCGCCAGCAGCCTGACTAGCGGGAGTTTAAATGAGCAGTTCTTC. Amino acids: CASSLTSGSLNEQFF.

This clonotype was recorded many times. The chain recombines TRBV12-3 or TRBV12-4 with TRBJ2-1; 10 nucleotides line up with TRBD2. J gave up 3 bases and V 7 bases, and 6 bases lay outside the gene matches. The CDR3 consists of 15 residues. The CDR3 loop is CASTRTSGHYNEQFF. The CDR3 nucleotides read TGTGCCAGCACCAGGACTAGCGGCCACTACAATGAGCAGTTCTTC.

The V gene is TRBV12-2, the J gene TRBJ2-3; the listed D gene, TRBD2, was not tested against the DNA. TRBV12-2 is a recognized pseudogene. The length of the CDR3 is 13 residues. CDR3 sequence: CAKEGRDTDTQYF. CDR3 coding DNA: TGTGCTAAGGAGGGCCGGGACACAGATACGCAGTATTTT.

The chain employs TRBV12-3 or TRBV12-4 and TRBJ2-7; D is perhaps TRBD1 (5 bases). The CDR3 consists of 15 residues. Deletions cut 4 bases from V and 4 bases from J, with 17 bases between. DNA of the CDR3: TGTGCCAGCAGTTCCCTCTGGGCAGGGAAGTACGAGCAGTACTTC. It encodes CASSSLWAGKYEQYF.

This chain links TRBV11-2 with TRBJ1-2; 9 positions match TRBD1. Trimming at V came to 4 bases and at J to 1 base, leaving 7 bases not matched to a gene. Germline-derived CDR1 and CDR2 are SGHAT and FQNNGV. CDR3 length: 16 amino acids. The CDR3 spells CASSSWTGALNYGYTF. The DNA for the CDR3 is TGTGCCAGCAGCTCCTGGACAGGGGCCCTTAACTATGGCTACACCTTC.

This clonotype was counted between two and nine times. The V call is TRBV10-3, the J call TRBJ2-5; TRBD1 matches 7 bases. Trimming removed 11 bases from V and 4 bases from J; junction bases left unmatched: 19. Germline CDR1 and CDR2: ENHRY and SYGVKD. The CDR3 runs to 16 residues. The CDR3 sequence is CAARGGSDERRETQYF. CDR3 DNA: TGTGCCGCCAGAGGGGGCTCGGACGAGAGGAGAGAGACCCAGTACTTC.

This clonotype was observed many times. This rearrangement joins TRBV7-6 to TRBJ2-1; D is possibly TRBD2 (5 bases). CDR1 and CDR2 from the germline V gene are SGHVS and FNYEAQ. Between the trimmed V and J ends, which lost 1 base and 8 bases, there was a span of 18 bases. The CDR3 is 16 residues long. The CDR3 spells CASSLGGYPIRDEQFF. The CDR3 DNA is TGTGCCAGCAGCTTAGGCGGGTACCCGATAAGGGATGAGCAGTTCTTC.

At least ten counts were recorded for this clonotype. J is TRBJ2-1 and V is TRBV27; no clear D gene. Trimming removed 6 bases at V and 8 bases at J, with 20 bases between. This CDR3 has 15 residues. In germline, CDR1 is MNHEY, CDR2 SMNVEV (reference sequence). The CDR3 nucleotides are TGTGCCAGCAGCTTTAGACCCGATGTTGATGATGAGCAGTTCTTC. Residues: CASSFRPDVDDEQFF.

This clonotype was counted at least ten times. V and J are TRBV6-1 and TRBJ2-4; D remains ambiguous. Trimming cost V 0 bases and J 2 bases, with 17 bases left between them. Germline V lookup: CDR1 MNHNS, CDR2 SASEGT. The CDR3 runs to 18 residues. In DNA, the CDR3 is TGTGCCAGCAGTGAAGCGCTTCTTGCCAGCGCGTCCAAAAACATTCAGTACTTC. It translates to CASSEALLASASKNIQYF.

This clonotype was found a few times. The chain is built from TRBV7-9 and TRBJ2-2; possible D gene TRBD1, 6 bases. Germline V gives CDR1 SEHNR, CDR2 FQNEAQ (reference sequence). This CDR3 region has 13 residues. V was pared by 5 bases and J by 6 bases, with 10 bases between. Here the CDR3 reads CASSQQGAGELFF. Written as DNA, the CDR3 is TGTGCCAGCAGCCAACAGGGAGCCGGGGAGCTGTTTTTT.

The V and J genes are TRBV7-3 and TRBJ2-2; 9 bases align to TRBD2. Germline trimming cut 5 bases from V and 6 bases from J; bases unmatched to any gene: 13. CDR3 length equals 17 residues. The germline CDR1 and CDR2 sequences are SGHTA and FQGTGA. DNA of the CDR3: TGTGCCAGCAGCCCCCAGGGGGGTAGCGGGAGCCCCGGGGAGCTGTTTTTT. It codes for CASSPQGGSGSPGELFF.

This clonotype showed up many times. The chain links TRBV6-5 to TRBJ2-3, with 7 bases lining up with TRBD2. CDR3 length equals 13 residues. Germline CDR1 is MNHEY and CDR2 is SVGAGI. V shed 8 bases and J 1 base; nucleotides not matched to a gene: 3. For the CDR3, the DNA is TGTGCCAGCGCGGCGGGAGGCACAGATACGCAGTATTTT. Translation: CASAAGGTDTQYF.

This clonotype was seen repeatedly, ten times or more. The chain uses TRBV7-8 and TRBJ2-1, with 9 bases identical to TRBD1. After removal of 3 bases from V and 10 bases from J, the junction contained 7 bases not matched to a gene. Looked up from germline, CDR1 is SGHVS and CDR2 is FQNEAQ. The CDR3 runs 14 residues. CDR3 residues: CASSFWDREGEQFF. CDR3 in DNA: TGTGCCAGCAGCTTTTGGGACAGGGAAGGGGAGCAGTTCTTC.